The 22 T cell receptor beta chains reported below all come from one sample, sequenced in a study of shared clonotypes between healthy human individuals. Terminally differentiated effector memory CD45RA+ cells were excluded from the naive CD8 cells, which were CD45RO-negative and positively selected for CCR7. TCRdb's table, derived via immunoSEQ multiplex PCR, lists solely in-frame clones and lacks some. This table has about 2 million clones, approximately 94% appearing once. Sequencing was carried out using naive CD8+ T cells sorted from blood. These receptors were taken from a man aged 18-30 years in good health.

Turning to this clone: Other DNA sequences in this specimen translate into the identical CDR3. V is TRBV5-6 and J is TRBJ2-7, with unresolved D. CDR1 is SGHDT, CDR2 YYEEEE, per germline. The CDR3 loop spans 14 amino acids. Trimming took 0 bases from V and 2 from J, leaving 9 bases between them. CDR3 nucleotides: TGTGCCAGCAGCTTGGTGGCGGCTACCTACGAGCAGTACTTC. Its translation: CASSLVAATYEQYF.

V gene TRBV7-9 combines with J gene TRBJ2-5, with D perhaps matching TRBD1 (6 bases). Germline V gives CDR1 SEHNR, CDR2 FQNEAQ (reference sequence). The length of the CDR3 is 16 residues. V was cut by 2 bases and J by 5 bases, with 18 bases left in between. CDR3 sequence: CASSLTVSGVRETQYF. The CDR3 region has the DNA TGTGCCAGCAGCTTAACAGTTTCAGGGGTGAGGGAGACCCAGTACTTC.

The chain is built from TRBV7-6 and TRBJ1-4; D call uncertain. CDR1 and CDR2 from the germline V gene are SGHVS and FNYEAQ. V was cut by 1 base and J by 0 bases, with 12 bases left in between. The CDR3 runs to 17 residues. In nucleotides, the CDR3 is TGTGCCAGCAGCTTAGGGGCGGGAGATGCAACTAATGAAAAACTGTTTTTT. Translated, it gives CASSLGAGDATNEKLFF.

This chain joins TRBV7-8 and TRBJ2-5; 12 nucleotides align to TRBD2. CDR1 and CDR2 from the germline V gene are SGHVS and FQNEAQ. J was trimmed by 4 bases and V by 5 bases; bases with no gene match: 14. This CDR3 has 18 residues. The chain's CDR3 is CASSARLAGVATGETQYF. In DNA form, the CDR3 reads TGTGCCAGCAGCGCCCGACTAGCGGGAGTCGCCACGGGAGAGACCCAGTACTTC.

This chain uses TRBV11-2 with TRBJ2-6; 8 positions match TRBD1. V lost 3 bases to trimming and J lost 0 bases; unmatched junction nucleotides: 10. The CDR3 covers 19 residues. The germline V gene has CDR1 SGHAT and CDR2 FQNNGV. CDR3 coding DNA: TGTGCCAGCAGCTTCCTGACGGGACAGGTTGACTCTGGGGCCAACGTCCTGACTTTC. Amino acid sequence: CASSFLTGQVDSGANVLTF.

The rearrangement uses TRBV7-2 and TRBJ2-2; D is ambiguous. Between the trimmed V and J ends, which lost 2 bases and 8 bases, there was a span of 9 bases. This CDR3 spans 13 amino acids. The germline CDR1 and CDR2 sequences are SGHTA and FQGNSA. CDR3 residues: CASSLPLTGELFF. The DNA of the CDR3 is TGTGCCAGCAGCTTACCGTTAACTGGGGAGCTGTTTTTT.

This clone occurred once. The chain links TRBV2 to TRBJ1-4, with 7 bases that match TRBD1. Germline trimming cut 8 bases from V and 5 bases from J; bases unmatched to any gene: 5. Germline V gene lookup returns CDR1 SNHLY and CDR2 FYNNEI. The CDR3 spans 13 residues. In nucleotides, the CDR3 is TGTGCCAGCGCAGGGGGTCCAAATGAAAAACTGTTTTTT. Amino acid sequence: CASAGGPNEKLFF.

This rearrangement joins TRBV2 to TRBJ1-5, with 10 bases fitting TRBD1. The CDR3 covers 15 residues. Trimming at V came to 4 bases and at J to 6 bases, leaving 6 bases not matched to a gene. Germline lookup yields CDR1 SNHLY and CDR2 FYNNEI. CDR3 in DNA: TGTGCCAGCAGTGTTGGGACAGGGGTGGTTCAGCCCCAGCATTTT. It is translated as CASSVGTGVVQPQHF.

About this clone: Other DNA sequences in this specimen translate into the identical CDR3. The chain carries TRBV9 and TRBJ1-1; D gene uncertain. Germline V lookup: CDR1 SGDLS, CDR2 YYNGEE. The CDR3 extends over 14 amino acids. Trimming took off 0 bases at V and 4 bases at J, with 10 bases between the two ends. This CDR3 is CASSVAGLGTEAFF. The CDR3 bases are TGTGCCAGCAGCGTAGCCGGGTTGGGCACTGAAGCTTTCTTT.

The chain joins TRBV13 to TRBJ2-5; TRBD1 might be the D (6 bases). CDR3 length equals 13 residues. Germline assignment: CDR1 PRHDT and CDR2 FYEKMQ (reference sequence). V lost 6 bases, J lost 4 bases, and 12 bases lay in between. The CDR3 reads CASRQGRGETQYF. As DNA, the CDR3 is TGTGCCAGCAGACAGGGAAGGGGAGAGACCCAGTACTTC.

The V gene is TRBV2, the J gene TRBJ2-7; D is uncertain. Trimming removed 3 bases at V and 2 bases at J, with 8 bases between. This CDR3 is 13 amino acids long. Germline assignment: CDR1 SNHLY and CDR2 FYNNEI. Written as DNA, the CDR3 is TGTGCCAGCAGTGAGGGTATGACCTACGAGCAGTACTTC. This encodes CASSEGMTYEQYF.

This chain joins TRBV11-2 and TRBJ2-1; tentatively, D is TRBD1 (5 bases). Looked up from germline, CDR1 is SGHAT and CDR2 is FQNNGV. This CDR3 comprises 13 residues. Between the trimmed V and J ends, which lost 6 bases and 4 bases, there was a span of 10 bases. CDR3 nucleotides: TGTGCCAGCAGGTTGACAGTTTACAATGAGCAGTTCTTC. Its protein product is CASRLTVYNEQFF.

This rearrangement joins TRBV4-3 to TRBJ2-1; D ambiguous. From germline, CDR1 is LGHNA and CDR2 YSLEER. This CDR3 is 15 amino acids long. Trimming left V 4 bases short and J 0 bases short, with 10 bases between. The CDR3 is CASSPMWGSYNEQFF. The CDR3 nucleotides read TGCGCCAGCAGCCCTATGTGGGGCTCCTACAATGAGCAGTTCTTC.

The V gene is TRBV28, the J gene TRBJ2-2; D is ambiguous. The CDR3 is 12 amino acids. Trimming cost V 6 bases and J 1 base, with 3 bases left between them. Germline lookup yields CDR1 MDHEN and CDR2 SYDVKM. The CDR3 DNA is TGTGCCAGCAGGAAGAACACCGGGGAGCTGTTTTTT. This translates into CASRKNTGELFF.

CDR3 loop: CATSAQENTEAFF. The CDR3 bases are TGTGCCACCAGCGCCCAGGAGAACACTGAAGCTTTCTTT. V is TRBV15 and J is TRBJ1-1; D call uncertain. V lost 5 bases, J lost 1 base, and 8 bases lay in between. This CDR3 contains 13 residues. From germline, CDR1 is LNHNV and CDR2 YYDKDF (reference sequence). Looking up the rest from reference TRBV15 and TRBJ1-1 gives the full variable domain: DAMVIQNPRYQVTQFGKPVTLSCSQTLNHNVMYWYQQKSSQAPKLLFHYYDKDFNNEADTPDNFQSRRPNTSFCFLDIRSPGLGDTAMYLCATSAQENTEAFFGQGTRLTVV.

This sequence joins TRBV7-9 and TRBJ1-5; the D is unclear. V was pared by 5 bases and J by 15 bases, with 23 bases between. The V gene's germline CDR1 is SEHNR and CDR2 FQNEAQ (reference sequence). CDR3 length: 14 amino acids. CDR3 in DNA: TGTGCCAGCAGCCAATATGGAAGTCAGCCCCCGACGCATTTT. Translating it yields CASSQYGSQPPTHF.

CDR3 nucleotide sequence: TGTGCCAGCAGCGAGGGGGCAGCTAATGAAAAACTGTTTTTT. Translated: CASSEGAANEKLFF. This chain uses TRBV9 with TRBJ1-4, with 7 bases identical to TRBD1. J gave up 3 bases and V 3 bases, and 2 bases lay outside the gene matches. Germline CDR1 and CDR2: SGDLS and YYNGEE. The CDR3 consists of 14 residues.

This clone is a singleton in its sample. The chain combines TRBV7-9 with TRBJ2-7; 7 bases align to TRBD1. The ends lost 5 bases at V and 0 bases at J; junction bases unmatched: 10. CDR1 is SEHNR and CDR2 is FQNEAQ in the germline V gene (reference sequence). This CDR3 is 16 amino acids long. CDR3 loop: CASSRRGQSLSYEQYF. DNA of the CDR3: TGTGCCAGCAGCCGCCGGGGACAGAGTCTCTCCTACGAGCAGTACTTC. The variable domain in full, with the rest retrieved from reference TRBV7-9 and TRBJ2-7, is DTGVSQNPRHKITKRGQNVTFRCDPISEHNRLYWYRQTLGQGPEFLTYFQNEAQLEKSRLLSDRFSAERPKGSFSTLEIQRTEQGDSAMYLCASSRRGQSLSYEQYFGPGTRLTVT.

The chain carries TRBV7-2 and TRBJ2-1, with 7 bases that match TRBD2. The CDR3 covers 15 residues. Germline V gene data show CDR1 as SGHTA and CDR2 as FQGNSA. V was clipped by 6 bases and J by 4 bases; unmatched bases: 9. The CDR3 sequence is CASRLAGTNYNEQFF. The CDR3 nucleotides are TGTGCCAGCAGGCTTGCCGGGACTAATTACAATGAGCAGTTCTTC.

The chain joins TRBV5-4 to TRBJ2-7, with 7 bases fitting TRBD2. Germline assignment: CDR1 SGHNT and CDR2 YYREEE (reference sequence). Trimming cost V 4 bases and J 0 bases; bases outside gene matches: 7. This CDR3 has 15 residues. The CDR3 DNA is TGTGCCAGCAGCCAGACTGCGGGAGCCTCCTACGAGCAGTACTTC. This gives the protein CASSQTAGASYEQYF.

This chain uses TRBV7-9 with TRBJ1-1, with a tentative D call TRBD1 (5 bases). This CDR3 comprises 11 residues. Per the germline V gene, CDR1 is SEHNR and CDR2 is FQNEAQ (reference sequence). V dropped 5 bases and J dropped 10 bases, with 11 bases sitting between them. The CDR3 spells CASSQEGIAFF. CDR3 DNA: TGTGCCAGCAGCCAAGAGGGGATAGCTTTCTTT.

V usage is TRBV4-1 and J usage is TRBJ2-7; no firm D call. The ends were cut back, 3 bases at V and 0 bases at J, with 18 bases in the middle. The CDR3 loop spans 17 amino acids. CDR1 and CDR2 (germline): MGHRA, YSYEKL. CDR3 sequence (DNA): TGCGCCAGCAGCCAGAAAATAGGCGGTATAAGCTCCTACGAGCAGTACTTC. Amino acid sequence: CASSQKIGGISSYEQYF.